This T cell receptor beta chain was recovered during a study of immune heterogeneity within non-small cell lung tumors. Findings and caveats of the study: The study found that local T-cell clonality correlated moderately but significantly with local tumor mutational burden (R roughly 0.36). Multiple tumor sites within a patient showed recurrence of identical dominant CDR3 beta clonotypes; site-unique high-frequency clones were present as well.

TCR beta CDR3 was amplified by multiplex PCR using 32 V and 13 J primers. TCRdb recomputed calls from the multiplex PCR reads with MiXCR, one row per CDR3 protein. Of roughly 13,000 distinct CDR3 sequences in the sample, 20% to 25% are singletons; the top ten hold roughly 13%. By sample fraction, this clonotype is medium-sized. The antigen remains unidentified. Bulk tumor genomic DNA served as template, at 550 to 600 ng per sample. Collection of several biopsies per primary tumor, spaced far apart, took place during surgery. These patients got curative surgery after being newly diagnosed with untreated non-small cell lung cancer. Germline CDR1 and CDR2: MNHEY and SMNVEV (reference sequence). Trimming removed 2 bases at V and 1 base at J, with 9 bases between. The CDR3 covers 14 residues.

The chain links TRBV27 to TRBJ2-7; possibly TRBD1 for D (5 bases). Sequenced sample: lung tumor tissue. This clonotype originated in a man in his fifties with non-small cell lung cancer. The CDR3 spells CASSLQGKSYEQYF. CDR3 in DNA: TGTGCCAGCAGTTTACAGGGAAAGTCCTACGAGCAGTACTTC.